Listed below are T cell receptor beta chains from one sample, sequenced in a study of blood T cells in healthy people across ages. TCRdb ran MiXCR on the 5' RACE reads and lists one entry per CDR3 protein. The sample consists of 1,800,000 or so distinct CDR3 sequences, approximately 39% of them appearing once. Input material: blood. These receptors were obtained from a human donor in good health. Both conserved end residues are part of each CDR3. Fields, in order: J gene, V gene, CDR3 protein.

>TRBJ2-2|TRBV11-2
CASSLVQGPTGELFF
>TRBJ2-5|TRBV5-5
CASSLYRGSQETQYF
>TRBJ2-7|TRBV6-5
CASGRDESYYEQYF
>TRBJ2-7|TRBV29-1
CSVRGPYEQYF
>TRBJ2-6|TRBV10-3
CAIGLGVGANVLTF
>TRBJ1-2|TRBV6-1
CASSVSPGESWGYTF
>TRBJ2-7|TRBV2
CASIQAGAAYEQYF
>TRBJ2-7|TRBV6-5
CASSQGQIGYEQYF
>TRBJ1-1|TRBV7-9
CASSRTGTGNTEAFF
>TRBJ1-5|TRBV3-1
CASSQQNQPQHF
>TRBJ1-6|TRBV5-1
CASSLGGTGTSPLHF
>TRBJ1-2|TRBV20-1
CSARDPRNYGYTF
>TRBJ2-3|TRBV9
CASSQNPAGDIADTQYF
>TRBJ2-7|TRBV5-1
CASRSPGQNVYEQYF
>TRBJ2-5|TRBV5-1
CASSSQRGQETQYF
>TRBJ2-1|TRBV6-2/TRBV6-3
CASSYPLATLYNEQFF
>TRBJ1-2|TRBV12-3/TRBV12-4
CASSRPGQGAYGYTF
>TRBJ1-5|TRBV21-1
CASSPGTVSNQPQHF
>TRBJ2-3|TRBV24-1
CATSEPGLAGSTDTQYF
>TRBJ2-3|TRBV7-2
CASSLGDLADTQYF
>TRBJ2-3|TRBV10-3
CASDNRVDTQYF
>TRBJ1-4|TRBV12-3/TRBV12-4
CASSFGGEATNEKLFF
>TRBJ2-7|TRBV28
CASSAGSYEQYF
>TRBJ2-4|TRBV12-3/TRBV12-4
CASSLGGTALGIQYF
>TRBJ2-7|TRBV7-9
CASSPIVRRGGYEQYF
>TRBJ2-1|TRBV28
CASSLRTGSSYNEQFF
>TRBJ2-5|TRBV5-1
CASSPGDWEETQYF
>TRBJ1-4|TRBV5-5
CASGLGQIYAANEKLFF
>TRBJ2-5|TRBV29-1
CSVVKGGETQYF
>TRBJ2-3|TRBV7-2
CASSFITGVADTQYF
>TRBJ2-5|TRBV6-6
CASSYVLAGGQETQYF
>TRBJ2-3|TRBV7-2
CASKLLINTDTQYF
>TRBJ2-1|TRBV7-9
CASSLAFKKLRNEQFF
>TRBJ2-2|TRBV7-2
CASSLSRGAYTGELFF
>TRBJ2-7|TRBV28
CASSLIQREDYEQYF
>TRBJ2-5|TRBV6-6
CASSPGTGGRETQYF
>TRBJ2-5|TRBV28
CASSFGGGSPRLETQYF
>TRBJ2-1|TRBV4-1
CANSHASTSSYNEQFF
>TRBJ1-1|TRBV2
CASTLRDRDLNTEAFF
>TRBJ2-5|TRBV5-4
CASSSAGGGKETQYF
>TRBJ2-1|TRBV20-1
CSAGGWASGLTNEQFF
>TRBJ2-3|TRBV6-5
CASSMGPREWSDTQYF
>TRBJ2-4|TRBV5-1
CASSLGFFWDRAAKNIQYF
>TRBJ2-5|TRBV20-1
CSASANRGTLETQYF
>.|TRBV5-1
CASSPGPDFSKGEQYF
>TRBJ2-7|TRBV5-1
CASSLVRNPDRHMGRYEQYF
>TRBJ1-2|TRBV6-6
CASIEGGLNGGYTF
>TRBJ2-5|TRBV5-6
CASSSGLPRETQYF
>TRBJ2-7|TRBV18
CASSSSGTGTSYEQYF